This T cell receptor (beta chain) was retrieved from a study of immune heterogeneity within non-small cell lung tumors. For the study at large: Among the tumors, a few were squamous cell carcinomas, approximately ten were non-squamous carcinomas and 1 was not otherwise specified.

Amplification of the TCR beta CDR3 was achieved through multiplex PCR with 32 V and 13 J primers. TCRdb recomputed calls from the multiplex PCR reads with MiXCR, one row per CDR3 protein. The repertoire holds 7,000 to 8,500 distinct CDR3 sequences, with more than 20% as singletons. At around 600 ng per sample, bulk tumor genomic DNA provided the template. Several biopsies per primary tumor, spaced far apart, were taken during surgery. Curative surgical treatment was performed in patients who had newly diagnosed, untreated non-small cell lung cancer. Per the germline V gene, CDR1 is MNHEY and CDR2 is SVGEGT. V shed 6 bases and J 3 bases; nucleotides not matched to a gene: 5. This CDR3 comprises 13 residues. Study results and caveats: Within each patient, tumor sites shared identical dominant CDR3 beta clonotypes and also held site-unique high-frequency clones.

This clonotype is medium-sized within its sample. Its antigen remains unknown. Sequences were obtained from lung tumor tissue. The receptor was derived from a man aged 55 to 70 with non-small cell lung cancer. The genes are TRBV6-2 or TRBV6-3 and TRBJ2-7, with TRBD2 matching 7 bases. Written as DNA, the CDR3 is TGTGCCAGCAGAGTGGGAGGGGTCTACGAGCAGTACTTC. As protein: CASRVGGVYEQYF.